The following is a TCR beta chain sequence with its context. This entry comes from a study of blood T cell repertoires in COVID-19. Study context: COVID-19 samples collected from the United States, Italy and Spain covered acute and convalescent phases. PBMCs, B-cell-depleted T cells, or T cells were the source of the cDNA or gDNA that made up the material.

The length of the CDR3 is 15 residues. V was pared by 6 bases and J by 2 bases, with 8 bases of the junction left unmatched. From germline, CDR1 is MNHEY and CDR2 SVGAGI. Per the original data handling: Estimated nucleated cell counts came from reference gene primer amplification. The assay was immunoSEQ multiplex PCR, and TCRdb's table has in-frame clones only and misses some. That table gives V, J and clone size, and the DNA gave D and trimming. The sample consists of under 250,000 clones, around 82% of them appearing once. Sample: PBMCs or T cells enriched from blood (not recorded which). The chain employs TRBV6-5 and TRBJ2-7; 9 bases align to TRBD2. This TCR was recovered from a man younger than 40 with acute COVID-19. The CDR3 is CASRTYRGGAYEQYF. The CDR3 coding sequence is TGTGCCAGCAGGACGTACCGCGGGGGGGCCTACGAGCAGTACTTC.